The 26 T cell receptor beta chains below come from one sample, sequenced in a study of blood T cell repertoires in COVID-19. Some clones are missing from TCRdb's copy, which holds only in-frame ones; the method was immunoSEQ multiplex PCR. The sample holds some 240,000 clones; approximately 82% are singletons and the top ten take around 9.5%. The sequenced sample consisted of peripheral blood. Source of these receptors: a man aged 45 to 65 with active or convalescent COVID-19.

The chain uses TRBV9 and TRBJ2-7; D not certain. The length of the CDR3 is 14 residues. Germline CDR1 reads SGDLS; CDR2 reads YYNGEE. Trimming removed 1 base at V and 1 base at J, with 9 bases between. DNA for the CDR3: TGTGCCAGCAGCGTAAGTGAGGCTTCCTACGAGCAGTACTTC. This codes for CASSVSEASYEQYF.

The chain links TRBV19 to TRBJ1-1; D might be TRBD1 (5 bases). Looked up from germline, CDR1 is LNHDA and CDR2 is SQIVND (reference sequence). V was shortened by 4 bases and J by 11 bases, with 20 bases between the two germline ends. The CDR3 runs to 14 residues. The CDR3: CASSTTTANHAAFF. The CDR3 DNA follows: TGTGCCAGTAGTACGACGACAGCGAACCATGCGGCTTTCTTT.

This clone was detected only a few times. The chain employs TRBV28 and TRBJ2-7, with D possibly TRBD2 on 5 matching bases. The ends were cut back, 2 bases at V and 6 bases at J, with 5 bases in the middle. This CDR3 contains 11 residues. In germline, CDR1 is MDHEN, CDR2 SYDVKM. The CDR3 protein is CASSLEGEQYF. As DNA, the CDR3 is TGTGCCAGCAGTTTAGAGGGCGAGCAGTACTTC.

The V gene is TRBV2, the J gene TRBJ1-1; D is unresolved. CDR1 is SNHLY, CDR2 FYNNEI, per germline. Trimming shortened V by 8 bases and J by 0 bases, and 10 bases separated the two germline ends. The CDR3 covers 13 residues. In DNA form, the CDR3 reads TGTGCCAGCCTCCCTGAGGTGAACACTGAAGCTTTCTTT. Its protein is CASLPEVNTEAFF.

The V gene is TRBV24-1, the J gene TRBJ1-2; D may be TRBD1 (5 bases). Trimming stripped 2 bases from V and 7 bases from J, with 13 bases between. CDR1 KGHDR and CDR2 SFDVKD come from the germline V gene. The length of the CDR3 is 14 residues. This chain's CDR3 is CATSDSRGYPGYTF. In DNA form, the CDR3 reads TGTGCCACCAGTGATTCTAGGGGATACCCTGGCTACACCTTC.

The rearrangement links TRBV28 to TRBJ2-7, with a weak D call TRBD2 (5 bases). Germline V gene sequence: CDR1 MDHEN, CDR2 SYDVKM. Trimming pared 11 bases from V and 0 bases from J, leaving 11 bases between. The CDR3 runs 12 residues. CDR3 sequence: CAPLGDSYEQYV. CDR3 DNA sequence: TGTGCCCCCCTCGGGGACTCCTACGAGCAGTACGTC.

J is TRBJ1-5 and V is TRBV5-6; no reliable D call. V was pared by 3 bases and J by 9 bases, with 10 bases between. Germline values: CDR1 SGHDT, CDR2 YYEEEE. The CDR3 is 12 residues long. The DNA for the CDR3 is TGTGCCAGCAGCTGGAGTGAGGGGCCCCAGCATTTT. Amino acids: CASSWSEGPQHF. The complete variable domain, with remaining parts taken from reference TRBV5-6 and TRBJ1-5, reads DAGVTQSPTHLIKTRGQQVTLRCSPKSGHDTVSWYQQALGQGPQFIFQYYEEEERQRGNFPDRFSGHQFPNYSSELNVNALLLGDSALYLCASSWSEGPQHFGDGTRLSIL.

The CDR3: CSVQGHQETQYF. CDR3 nucleotides: TGCAGCGTGCAGGGTCACCAAGAGACCCAGTACTTC. This chain links TRBV29-1 with TRBJ2-5, with a tentative D call TRBD1 (5 bases). CDR1 is SQVTM and CDR2 is ANQGSEA in the germline V gene. V gave up 6 bases and J gave up 0 bases, with 8 bases separating them. The CDR3 runs to 12 residues.

The chain recombines TRBV7-3 with TRBJ2-1, with D uncertain. The CDR3 contains 13 residues. Trimming removed 4 bases from V and 6 bases from J, with 10 bases in between. CDR1 SGHTA and CDR2 FQGTGA come from the germline V gene. The CDR3 region has the DNA TGTGCCAGCAGCTCCCAGGTTTTCAATGAGCAGTTCTTC. This encodes CASSSQVFNEQFF. Together with reference TRBV7-3 and TRBJ2-1, the CDR3 gives the full variable domain: GAGVSQTPSNKVTEKGKYVELRCDPISGHTALYWYRQSLGQGPEFLIYFQGTGAADDSGLPNDRFFAVRPEGSVSTLKIQRTERGDSAVYLCASSSQVFNEQFFGPGTRLTVL.

The V and J genes are TRBV19 and TRBJ2-6; 8 nucleotides agree with TRBD2. Germline values: CDR1 LNHDA, CDR2 SQIVND (reference sequence). With 6 bases clipped from V and 0 bases from J, the junction kept 10 bases outside the gene matches. The CDR3 loop spans 18 amino acids. The CDR3 spells CASRGRRGDRSGANVLTF. CDR3 sequence (DNA): TGTGCCAGTAGAGGTCGGCGGGGGGACCGCTCTGGGGCCAACGTCCTGACTTTC.

This clone has just one count. The chain has TRBV28 and TRBJ1-5; perhaps TRBD1 as D (5 bases). The CDR3 is 15 amino acids. In germline, CDR1 is MDHEN, CDR2 SYDVKM. The V end lost 1 base, the J end lost 2 bases, and 9 bases lay between the germline ends. In DNA form, the CDR3 reads TGTGCCAGCAGTTTATACAGGTTCGGCAATCAGCCCCAGCATTTT. Its protein is CASSLYRFGNQPQHF. Supplemented by reference TRBV28 and TRBJ1-5, the full variable domain reads DVKVTQSSRYLVKRTGEKVFLECVQDMDHENMFWYRQDPGLGLRLIYFSYDVKMKEKGDIPEGYSVSREKKERFSLILESASTNQTSMYLCASSLYRFGNQPQHFGDGTRLSIL.

The chain joins TRBV18 to TRBJ2-7; tentative D call: TRBD1 (5 bases). Germline values: CDR1 KGHSH, CDR2 LQKENI. Trimming removed 3 bases from V and 4 bases from J, with 10 bases in between. The CDR3 contains 13 residues. The CDR3 nucleotides are TGTGCCAGCTCACCGCAGGGTAGGTACGAGCAGTACTTC. This gives the protein CASSPQGRYEQYF.

J is TRBJ1-2 and V is TRBV18, with TRBD1 matching 8 bases. This CDR3 contains 14 residues. The J segment lost 8 bases and the V segment lost 2 bases, leaving 7 bases of the junction unmatched. CDR1 and CDR2 (germline): KGHSH, LQKENI. CDR3 protein: CASSPETGVVGYTF. CDR3 DNA: TGTGCCAGCTCACCAGAGACAGGGGTCGTCGGCTACACCTTC.

The CDR3 is CASSSRTGDGSYNEQFF. As DNA, the CDR3 is TGTGCCAGTAGTTCCAGGACAGGGGACGGCTCCTACAATGAGCAGTTCTTC. V and J are TRBV19 and TRBJ2-1; 9 nucleotides agree with TRBD1. The V segment lost 5 bases and the J segment 0 bases; nucleotides outside the gene matches: 8. This CDR3 is 17 amino acids long. Germline loops: CDR1 LNHDA, CDR2 SQIVND (reference sequence).

CDR3 region: CASSQDLWRVYNEQFF. The CDR3 DNA reads TGTGCCAGCAGCCAAGATCTGTGGCGGGTTTACAATGAGCAGTTCTTC. This chain connects TRBV3-1 (or the pseudogene TRBV3-2) to TRBJ2-1, with a tentative D call TRBD2 (5 bases). The CDR3 covers 16 residues. The V end was cut by 0 bases, the J end by 4 bases, with 13 bases between. Germline values: CDR1 LGHDT, CDR2 YNNKEL (reference sequence).

The rearrangement uses TRBV5-1 and TRBJ2-1; 7 nucleotides line up with TRBD2. The trim removed 8 bases at V and 6 bases at J, leaving 17 bases unmatched. The CDR3 totals 16 residues. Germline CDR1 and CDR2: SGHRS and YFSETQ. In DNA, the CDR3 is TGCGCCAGTCAAAATCCGGGGGGAGTCCCCTCCAATGAGCAGTTCTTC. Its translation: CASQNPGGVPSNEQFF.

This clone appeared a few times. Other DNA sequences in this sample translate to the same CDR3. V is TRBV28 and J is TRBJ1-1; a weak D match, TRBD1 (5 bases). The V and J ends lost 5 bases and 1 base respectively, with 14 bases between them. Looked up from germline, CDR1 is MDHEN and CDR2 is SYDVKM. This CDR3 is built from 15 residues. The CDR3 coding sequence is TGTGCCAGCAGTCTTCGCGGGGGGGGGAACACTGAAGCTTTCTTT. Amino acids: CASSLRGGGNTEAFF. The full variable domain, with the rest looked up from reference TRBV28 and TRBJ1-1, is DVKVTQSSRYLVKRTGEKVFLECVQDMDHENMFWYRQDPGLGLRLIYFSYDVKMKEKGDIPEGYSVSREKKERFSLILESASTNQTSMYLCASSLRGGGNTEAFFGQGTRLTVV.

The chain combines TRBV19 with TRBJ2-2, with 8 nucleotides matching TRBD1. J was trimmed by 7 bases and V by 5 bases; bases with no gene match: 9. Germline CDR1 and CDR2: LNHDA and SQIVND (reference sequence). CDR3 size: 15 residues. CDR3 protein: CASSYWTGQNGELFF. The CDR3 nucleotides are TGTGCCAGTAGTTACTGGACAGGGCAGAACGGGGAGCTGTTTTTT.

V and J are TRBV5-8 and TRBJ2-5, with 15 bases that match TRBD2. V gave up 2 bases and J gave up 2 bases; unmatched junction bases: 1. The CDR3 totals 16 residues. Germline CDR1 SGHTS, CDR2 YDEGEE. The CDR3 bases are TGTGCCAGCAGCTTAGGACTAGCGGGGGGGCAAGAGACCCAGTACTTC. It encodes CASSLGLAGGQETQYF.

The chain has TRBV5-4 and TRBJ2-5; a weak D match, TRBD2 (5 bases). Germline-derived CDR1 and CDR2 are SGHNT and YYREEE (reference sequence). V was shortened by 4 bases and J by 1 base, with 8 bases between the two germline ends. The CDR3 loop spans 13 amino acids. The CDR3 loop reads CASSRRIQETQYF. The CDR3 region has the DNA TGTGCCAGCAGCCGGAGGATCCAAGAGACCCAGTACTTC.

This clone occurred once. The rearrangement links TRBV7-3 to TRBJ2-3; 9 bases fit TRBD2. The CDR3 length is 15 residues. Unmatched junction bases numbered 2, after V lost 2 bases and J lost 2 bases. Germline lookup yields CDR1 SGHTA and CDR2 FQGTGA. CDR3 bases: TGTGCCAGCAGCTTAGTAGCGGGGGCCACAGATACGCAGTATTTT. It translates to CASSLVAGATDTQYF.

J is TRBJ2-7 and V is TRBV2, with unresolved D. CDR3 length equals 14 residues. Trimming shortened V by 7 bases and J by 4 bases, and 17 bases separated the two germline ends. Germline CDR1 and CDR2: SNHLY and FYNNEI. The DNA for the CDR3 is TGTGCCAGCACCGAACTGCGGCAGCGATACGAGCAGTACGTC. This gives the protein CASTELRQRYEQYV.

The chain carries TRBV28 and TRBJ2-1, with 9 positions matching TRBD1. Trimming removed 6 bases from V and 0 bases from J; junction bases left unmatched: 15. The CDR3 has 19 residues. Germline-derived CDR1 and CDR2 are MDHEN and SYDVKM. The DNA of the CDR3 is TGTGCCAGCAGGTCGGACAGGGGAGGAGCGGGACGCTCCTACAATGAGCAGTTCTTC. Translated: CASRSDRGGAGRSYNEQFF.

J is TRBJ2-5 and V is TRBV5-5, with D unresolved. V dropped 0 bases and J dropped 5 bases, with 11 bases sitting between them. The CDR3 consists of 14 residues. Germline assignment: CDR1 SGHKS and CDR2 YYEKEE (reference sequence). In DNA form, the CDR3 reads TGTGCCAGCAGCTTGGTTGCCGCTACGGAGACCCAGTACTTC. Residues: CASSLVAATETQYF.

This chain uses TRBV4-3 with TRBJ2-2; 7 bases fit TRBD2. CDR3 size: 16 residues. V trimming: 0 bases; J trimming: 7 bases; junction bases outside the gene matches: 8. Germline V gene sequence: CDR1 LGHNA, CDR2 YSLEER. The CDR3 protein is CASSQDIMGGNGELFF. CDR3 coding DNA: TGCGCCAGCAGCCAAGATATAATGGGGGGGAACGGGGAGCTGTTTTTT.

This chain links TRBV19 with TRBJ2-1, with D perhaps matching TRBD1 (6 bases). CDR1 is LNHDA, CDR2 SQIVND, per germline (reference sequence). V dropped 10 bases and J dropped 0 bases, with 10 bases sitting between them. The CDR3 has 13 residues. The CDR3 bases are TGTGCCACCGGACAGAACTCCTACAATGAGCAGTTCTTC. Protein sequence: CATGQNSYNEQFF.